The 15 T cell receptor beta chains reported below all come from one sample, sequenced in a study of beta chain features in type 1 diabetes. Reverse transcription of all isolated RNA meant that expressed TCRB transcripts were sequenced. TCRdb's copy holds only in-frame clones and misses some; the assay was immunoSEQ multiplex PCR. Among roughly 150,000 clones listed, under 13% were seen once. For these TCRs, the target antigens are not known. General study findings and limits: TCRB CDR3 length was moderately but significantly reduced in all four CD4+ subsets of Type 1 diabetes patients.

Specimen: central memory CD4+ T cells from blood. The receptors here all came from a man younger than 45 with type 1 diabetes.

The table lists this clone with a few counts. The rearrangement links TRBV7-9 to TRBJ2-2; 10 bases are a match to TRBD2. Per germline, CDR1 SEHNR and CDR2 FQNEAQ (reference sequence). This CDR3 region has 15 residues. The ends lost 5 bases at V and 2 bases at J; junction bases unmatched: 2. CDR3 residues: CASSRTSGNTGELFF. CDR3 nucleotide sequence: TGTGCCAGCAGCCGGACTAGCGGTAACACCGGGGAGCTGTTTTTT.

This rearrangement joins TRBV9 to TRBJ2-5, with TRBD2 identical over 7 bases. Looked up from germline, CDR1 is SGDLS and CDR2 is YYNGEE. The CDR3 has 14 amino acids. The V and J ends lost 0 bases and 4 bases, in that order; junction bases with no gene match: 3. The chain's CDR3 is CASSVGVAGETQYF. The CDR3 DNA sequence: TGTGCCAGCAGCGTAGGGGTAGCGGGAGAGACCCAGTACTTC. The entire variable domain, with the rest obtained from reference TRBV9 and TRBJ2-5, is as follows: DSGVTQTPKHLITATGQRVTLRCSPRSGDLSVYWYQQSLDQGLQFLIQYYNGEERAKGNILERFSAQQFPDLHSELNLSSLELGDSALYFCASSVGVAGETQYFGPGTRLLVL.

This rearrangement joins TRBV6-5 to TRBJ2-7, with 11 bases aligning to TRBD1. This CDR3 region has 16 residues. The germline gives CDR1 MNHEY, CDR2 SVGAGI. Unmatched junction bases numbered 11, after V lost 4 bases and J lost 6 bases. The CDR3 region has the DNA TGTGCCAGCAGTTTGGCGCTGGGACAGGGGGTTTCCGAGCAGTACTTC. Amino acids: CASSLALGQGVSEQYF.

This clone was observed a handful of times. The J gene is TRBJ2-7, the V gene TRBV27; TRBD2 matches 12 bases. The CDR3 has 14 residues. In germline, CDR1 is MNHEY, CDR2 SMNVEV (reference sequence). V dropped 5 bases and J dropped 3; count of bases not matched to a gene: 2. The CDR3, as DNA: TGTGCCAGCAGTCCGACTAGCGGGAGCTACGAGCAGTACTTC. Encoded protein: CASSPTSGSYEQYF.

The CDR3 loop reads CASSKALLRGEQYF. The CDR3 DNA is TGTGCCAGCAGCAAAGCTCTCCTACGAGGCGAGCAGTACTTC. This sequence joins TRBV21-1 and TRBJ2-7; the DNA was not used to check the table's D call, TRBD2. TRBV21-1 constitutes a pseudogene. The CDR3 has 14 residues.

In its sample, this clone was seen many times. In DNA form, the CDR3 reads TGCGCCAGCAGCCAAGGGGCAGGGAATGAGCAGTACTTC. Its protein product is CASSQGAGNEQYF. The rearrangement links TRBV4-3 to TRBJ2-7; the D gene is possibly TRBD1 (5 bases). Trimming removed 1 base at V and 7 bases at J, with 11 bases between. This CDR3 is built from 13 residues. From germline, CDR1 is LGHNA and CDR2 YSLEER.

V gene TRBV18 combines with J gene TRBJ2-5; maybe TRBD2 (6 bases). Looked up from germline, CDR1 is KGHSH and CDR2 is LQKENI. The germline V and J ends were trimmed by 3 bases and 2 bases, with 10 bases remaining between them. The CDR3 consists of 14 residues. The CDR3 DNA is TGTGCCAGCTCACCCGCTAGCGAGCAAGAGACCCAGTACTTC. Translation: CASSPASEQETQYF.

This clone was observed a few times. The gene calls are TRBV7-9 and TRBJ2-5, with 7 bases lining up with TRBD2. The V gene end was trimmed by 5 bases and the J gene end by 2 bases; junction bases not matched to a gene: 8. From germline, CDR1 is SEHNR and CDR2 FQNEAQ (reference sequence). The CDR3 runs to 15 residues. CDR3 amino acids: CASSPTGLRQETQYF. The CDR3 DNA is TGTGCCAGCAGCCCAACGGGACTACGACAAGAGACCCAGTACTTC. Looking up the rest from reference TRBV7-9 and TRBJ2-5 gives the full variable domain: DTGVSQNPRHKITKRGQNVTFRCDPISEHNRLYWYRQTLGQGPEFLTYFQNEAQLEKSRLLSDRFSAERPKGSFSTLEIQRTEQGDSAMYLCASSPTGLRQETQYFGPGTRLLVL.

This sequence joins TRBV5-6 and TRBJ1-1, with D unclear. Germline CDR1 and CDR2: SGHDT and YYEEEE. CDR3 size: 12 residues. V was pared by 2 bases and J by 9 bases, with 11 bases between. CDR3 protein: CASSLIGSKAFF. The CDR3 DNA reads as TGTGCCAGCAGCTTAATTGGTAGCAAAGCTTTCTTT.

The chain is built from TRBV4-2 and TRBJ2-2; a weak D match, TRBD1 (5 bases). The ends were cut back, 4 bases at V and 3 bases at J, with 12 bases in the middle. The CDR3 is 15 amino acids. Germline V CDR1 and CDR2: LGHNA, YNFKEQ. The CDR3 here is CASSRGDQDTGELFF. The CDR3 DNA is TGTGCCAGCAGCCGGGGCGATCAGGACACCGGGGAGCTGTTTTTT.

The rearrangement links TRBV5-4 to TRBJ2-1, with D possibly TRBD2 on 6 matching bases. From germline, CDR1 is SGHNT and CDR2 YYREEE (reference sequence). The germline V and J ends were trimmed by 4 bases and 3 bases, with 14 bases remaining between them. The CDR3 has 15 amino acids. Written as DNA, the CDR3 is TGTGCCAGCAGCCGGGACTCCCCCAGCTACAATGAGCAGTTCTTC. Amino acid sequence: CASSRDSPSYNEQFF.

The chain employs TRBV25-1 and TRBJ2-1; 15 bases agree with TRBD2. The V gene's germline CDR1 is MGHDK and CDR2 SYGVNS. This CDR3 region has 16 residues. Trimming took 5 bases from V and 10 from J; bases not matched to a gene: 9. The CDR3 protein is CASSTSGLAGGREQFF. CDR3 DNA sequence: TGTGCCAGCAGTACCTCGGGACTAGCGGGAGGTCGAGAGCAGTTCTTC.

The rearrangement links TRBV9 to TRBJ2-1, with 12 bases identical to TRBD2. V gave up 0 bases and J gave up 4 bases; unmatched junction bases: 2. Per germline, CDR1 SGDLS and CDR2 YYNGEE. The CDR3 covers 16 residues. CDR3 nucleotides: TGTGCCAGCAGCGTAGGACTAGCGGGAGCTTACAATGAGCAGTTCTTC. It encodes CASSVGLAGAYNEQFF. Full variable domain (outside the CDR3, taken from reference TRBV9 and TRBJ2-1): DSGVTQTPKHLITATGQRVTLRCSPRSGDLSVYWYQQSLDQGLQFLIQYYNGEERAKGNILERFSAQQFPDLHSELNLSSLELGDSALYFCASSVGLAGAYNEQFFGPGTRLTVL.

In DNA, the CDR3 is TGTGCCAGCAGTTTATTGGGCAGGTCGGCCACTGAAGCTTTCTTT. Its protein product is CASSLLGRSATEAFF. V usage is TRBV28 and J usage is TRBJ1-1; D unclear. The germline V gene has CDR1 MDHEN and CDR2 SYDVKM. This CDR3 comprises 15 residues. V was cut by 1 base and J by 4 bases, with 13 bases left in between.

This clone was seen a handful of times. The chain is built from TRBV18 and TRBJ1-1, with D unclear. With 3 bases removed from V and 2 bases from J, the gap between germline ends came to 10 bases. This CDR3 contains 14 residues. CDR1 KGHSH and CDR2 LQKENI come from the germline V gene. CDR3 residues: CASSPSTANTEAFF. CDR3 bases: TGTGCCAGCTCACCGAGCACCGCTAACACTGAAGCTTTCTTT.